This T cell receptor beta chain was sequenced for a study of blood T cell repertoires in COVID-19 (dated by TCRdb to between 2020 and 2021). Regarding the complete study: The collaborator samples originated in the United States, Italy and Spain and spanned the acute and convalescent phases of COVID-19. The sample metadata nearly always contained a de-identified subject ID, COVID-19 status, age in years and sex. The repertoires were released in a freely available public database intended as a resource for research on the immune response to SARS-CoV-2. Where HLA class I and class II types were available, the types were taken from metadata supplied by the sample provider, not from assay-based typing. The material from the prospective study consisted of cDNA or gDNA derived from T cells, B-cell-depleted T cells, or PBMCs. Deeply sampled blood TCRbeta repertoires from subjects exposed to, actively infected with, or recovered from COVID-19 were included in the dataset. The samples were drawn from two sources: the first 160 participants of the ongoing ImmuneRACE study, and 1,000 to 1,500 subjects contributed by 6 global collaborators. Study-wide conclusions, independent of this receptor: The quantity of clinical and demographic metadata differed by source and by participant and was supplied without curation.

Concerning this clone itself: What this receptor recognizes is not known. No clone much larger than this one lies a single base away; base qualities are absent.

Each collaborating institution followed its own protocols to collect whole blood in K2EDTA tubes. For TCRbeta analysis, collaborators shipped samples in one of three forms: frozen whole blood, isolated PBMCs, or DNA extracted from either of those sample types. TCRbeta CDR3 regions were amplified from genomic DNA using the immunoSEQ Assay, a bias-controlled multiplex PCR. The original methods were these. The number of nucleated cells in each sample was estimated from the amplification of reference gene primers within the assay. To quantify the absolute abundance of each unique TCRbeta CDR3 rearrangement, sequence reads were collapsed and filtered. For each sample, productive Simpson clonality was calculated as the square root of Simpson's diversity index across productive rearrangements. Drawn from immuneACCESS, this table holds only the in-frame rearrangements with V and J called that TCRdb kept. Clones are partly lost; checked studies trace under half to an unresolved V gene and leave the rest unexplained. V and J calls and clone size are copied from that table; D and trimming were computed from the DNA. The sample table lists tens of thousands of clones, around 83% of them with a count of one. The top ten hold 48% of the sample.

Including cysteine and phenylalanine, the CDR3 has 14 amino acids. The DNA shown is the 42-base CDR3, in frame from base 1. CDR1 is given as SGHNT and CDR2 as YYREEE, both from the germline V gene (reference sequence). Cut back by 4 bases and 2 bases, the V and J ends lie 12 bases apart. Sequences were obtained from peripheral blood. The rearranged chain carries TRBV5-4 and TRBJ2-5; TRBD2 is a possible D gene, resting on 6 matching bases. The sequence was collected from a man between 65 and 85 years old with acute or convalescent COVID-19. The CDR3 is CASSPGGQQETQYF. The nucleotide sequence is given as TGTGCCAGCAGCCCAGGAGGGCAGCAAGAGACCCAGTACTTC.